Listed below are T cell receptor beta chains from one sample, sequenced in a study of blood T cell repertoires in COVID-19. Sequenced by immunoSEQ multiplex PCR; TCRdb stores in-frame clones only, minus some. The top ten hold less than 3.5% of the sample, which has roughly 310,000 clones, 75% to 90% seen once. The specimen sequenced was peripheral blood. The receptors here all came from a woman in her 30s with COVID-19, enrolled during active disease. CDR3s include the opening cysteine and the closing phenylalanine or tryptophan. D genes are given only for firm matches. Size tells how often a clone was seen (once, few, many) or the class of an expanded clone, and some rows leave it out.

CDR3 DNA | CDR3 protein | V gene | D gene | clone size | J gene
TGTGCCAGCAGTTTATATGGGGGGGGAGAGCAGTACTTC | CASSLYGGGEQYF | TRBV27 | TRBD2 | - | TRBJ2-7
TGTGCCAGTAGTAACGCGGGAACTAACTATGGCTACACCTTC | CASSNAGTNYGYTF | TRBV19 | - | - | TRBJ1-2
TGCGCCAGCAGCTTGGCCGGAGGGACTGGCACAGATACGCAGTATTTT | CASSLAGGTGTDTQYF | TRBV5-1 | - | - | TRBJ2-3
TGTGCCAGCAGCTTGGGGCTAGCGGGAGTGCCTGATACGCAGTATTTT | CASSLGLAGVPDTQYF | TRBV5-4 | TRBD2 | - | TRBJ2-3
TGTGCCAGCAGCACGGGACTAGCGGGAGGAGTAAGGTTCTTC | CASSTGLAGGVRFF | TRBV7-9 | TRBD2 | - | TRBJ2-1
TGCGCCAGCGGCAAACAGGGAACGGACACCGGGGAGCTGTTTTTT | CASGKQGTDTGELFF | TRBV10-2 | - | - | TRBJ2-2
TGTGCCAGCAGCCGGGACAGTATTAGCGAGCAGTACTTC | CASSRDSISEQYF | TRBV28 | TRBD1 | - | TRBJ2-7
TGTGCCAGCAGCCTTACTAGCGGAGCGGGCAATGAGCAGTTCTTC | CASSLTSGAGNEQFF | TRBV11-3 | TRBD2 | - | TRBJ2-1
TGTGCCAGCAGGATGGCAGGGCCCACAGATACGCAGTATTTT | CASRMAGPTDTQYF | TRBV28 | - | few | TRBJ2-3
TGCGCCAGCAAAGAGAGCGGGAGGACTGGAGAGACCCAGTACTTC | CASKESGRTGETQYF | TRBV4-1 | TRBD2 | once | TRBJ2-5